The sequence of this T cell receptor (beta chain) was determined in a study of blood T cell repertoires in COVID-19. Turning to the study itself: COVID-19 samples collected from the United States, Italy and Spain covered acute and convalescent phases.

Clones were sequenced by immunoSEQ multiplex PCR, and TCRdb holds only the in-frame ones, with some missing. The repertoire has 150,000 to 200,000 clones, roughly 86% of them found once; the top ten carry 2.7%. In germline, CDR1 is KGHSH, CDR2 LQKENI. The CDR3 spans 17 residues. Trimming removed 4 bases from V and 3 bases from J; junction bases left unmatched: 10. This clone appeared a few times. This chain uses TRBV18 with TRBJ1-3; 9 positions agree with TRBD1. Sequencing was done on a sample of peripheral blood. The sequence came from a man aged 40-55 years with active or convalescent COVID-19. CDR3 bases: TGTGCCAGCTCACACGATCCGGGACAGGGTTTTGGAAACACCATATATTTT. Protein: CASSHDPGQGFGNTIYF.